Below, one T cell receptor (beta chain) is given with its context. Its specificity is not known. Input per replicate PCR of unsorted PBMC was around 0.3 ug DNA, corresponding to approximately 30,000 T cell genomes. TCRdb keeps only in-frame clones here, not all; method: immunoSEQ multiplex PCR. The data contain fewer than 600,000 clones, around 77% of them singletons. The germline V gene has CDR1 MNHEY and CDR2 SMNVEV (reference sequence). V was pared by 3 bases and J by 9 bases, with 30 bases between. The CDR3 contains 19 residues. The data are from a study of shared clonotypes between healthy human individuals. Study conclusions and caveats: It was only blood that was sampled, and tissue repertoires likely differ.

The receptor was derived from a woman aged 40 to 50 in good health. Some clones in this sample may be carry-over from other donors' samples. The sample was PBMCs. The gene calls are TRBV27 and TRBJ2-1, with D maybe TRBD2 (8 bases). The CDR3 is CASSFSGTDYSGKRTEQFF. CDR3 in DNA: TGTGCCAGCAGTTTCTCGGGGACAGATTATAGCGGGAAGAGGACTGAGCAGTTCTTC.